This is a list of T cell receptor beta chains from one sample in a study of T-cell memory formation after mild COVID-19. From the 5' RACE reads, TCRdb called clonotypes with MiXCR, one entry per CDR3 protein. The repertoire holds roughly 550,000 distinct CDR3 sequences, with roughly 21% as singletons. The sample taken for sequencing was PBMCs or a T cell subset sorted from them (not recorded which). These receptor sequences come from an adult woman who had mild COVID-19 (a few samples of this study predate the infection). Cell type and time point are not known. CDR3s include the opening cysteine and the closing phenylalanine or tryptophan. The D gene is left open where the match is weak. Expanded clones get a size class; other rows say once, few or many, or leave the size out.

V gene: TRBV6-5
clone size: -
J gene: TRBJ2-1
D gene: -
CDR3 protein: CASSYPGSENEQFF
CDR3 DNA: TGTGCCAGCAGTTACCCCGGGAGCGAAAATGAGCAGTTCTTC

V gene: TRBV5-5
clone size: -
J gene: TRBJ2-7
D gene: TRBD1
CDR3 protein: CASSFYGTGQSYEQYF
CDR3 DNA: TGTGCCAGCAGCTTTTACGGGACAGGACAATCCTACGAGCAGTACTTC

V gene: TRBV29-1
clone size: once
J gene: TRBJ1-2
D gene: -
CDR3 protein: CSQGLKGFSGYTF
CDR3 DNA: TGCAGTCAGGGGCTCAAGGGCTTCAGTGGCTACACCTTC

V gene: TRBV20-1
clone size: many
J gene: TRBJ1-3
D gene: -
CDR3 protein: CSARGGGFRNTIYF
CDR3 DNA: TGCAGTGCTAGGGGAGGGGGTTTCCGGAACACCATATATTTT

V gene: TRBV20-1
clone size: -
J gene: TRBJ1-6
D gene: -
CDR3 protein: CSARDGRGSSSPLHF
CDR3 DNA: TGCAGTGCTAGAGATGGTCGGGGGTCAAGTTCACCCCTCCACTTT

V gene: TRBV9
clone size: -
J gene: TRBJ1-2
D gene: -
CDR3 protein: CASSASGRGYGYTF
CDR3 DNA: TGTGCCAGCAGCGCCTCGGGTCGGGGGTATGGCTACACCTTC

V gene: TRBV4-2
clone size: -
J gene: TRBJ2-1
D gene: TRBD2
CDR3 protein: CASSQDWTSGRAGEQFF
CDR3 DNA: TGTGCCAGCAGCCAAGATTGGACTAGCGGGAGGGCCGGCGAGCAGTTCTTC

V gene: TRBV12-3/TRBV12-4
clone size: few
J gene: TRBJ1-5
D gene: -
CDR3 protein: CASSLEGLGNQPQHF
CDR3 DNA: TGTGCCAGCAGTTTGGAGGGGCTGGGCAATCAGCCCCAGCATTTT

V gene: TRBV7-2
clone size: -
J gene: TRBJ2-3
D gene: TRBD2
CDR3 protein: CAGRGSSGSKDTQYF
CDR3 DNA: TGTGCCGGCCGGGGGTCTAGCGGGAGTAAAGATACGCAGTATTTT

V gene: TRBV30
clone size: many
J gene: TRBJ1-5
D gene: -
CDR3 protein: CAWNGRQGNQPQHF
CDR3 DNA: TGTGCCTGGAACGGTAGACAGGGCAATCAGCCCCAGCATTTT

V gene: TRBV9
clone size: few
J gene: TRBJ2-7
D gene: -
CDR3 protein: CASSVGGGQGLYEQYF
CDR3 DNA: TGTGCCAGCAGCGTAGGAGGCGGCCAGGGTCTCTACGAGCAGTACTTC

V gene: TRBV7-9
clone size: many
J gene: TRBJ2-1
D gene: -
CDR3 protein: CASSTRGGTRFSNEQFF
CDR3 DNA: TGTGCCAGCAGCACCCGGGGCGGGACACGGTTTAGCAATGAGCAGTTCTTC

V gene: TRBV19
clone size: -
J gene: TRBJ1-2
D gene: -
CDR3 protein: CASSRGTRSGNYGYTF
CDR3 DNA: TGTGCCAGTAGTAGGGGAACGAGGTCGGGTAACTATGGCTACACCTTC

V gene: TRBV10-3
clone size: few
J gene: TRBJ1-2
D gene: -
CDR3 protein: CAIGEYGYTF
CDR3 DNA: TGTGCCATCGGCGAGTATGGCTACACCTTC

V gene: TRBV4-1
clone size: -
J gene: TRBJ2-3
D gene: TRBD2
CDR3 protein: CASSQPGLADNTDTQYF
CDR3 DNA: TGCGCCAGCAGCCAGCCGGGACTAGCGGACAACACAGATACGCAGTATTTT

V gene: TRBV7-8
clone size: -
J gene: TRBJ2-3
D gene: -
CDR3 protein: CASSRREGGTDTQYF
CDR3 DNA: TGTGCCAGCAGCCGCAGGGAAGGCGGGACAGATACGCAGTATTTT

V gene: TRBV6-5
clone size: -
J gene: TRBJ2-2
D gene: -
CDR3 protein: CASSYSDTRNTGELFF
CDR3 DNA: TGTGCCAGCAGTTACTCGGACACGCGGAACACCGGGGAGCTGTTTTTT

V gene: TRBV7-9
clone size: few
J gene: TRBJ2-1
D gene: -
CDR3 protein: CASIRQTLGHYNEQFF
CDR3 DNA: TGTGCCAGCATCCGTCAAACATTGGGGCACTACAATGAGCAGTTCTTC

V gene: TRBV29-1
clone size: -
J gene: TRBJ1-2
D gene: -
CDR3 protein: CSVDLGGLEGYTF
CDR3 DNA: TGCAGCGTTGATTTAGGGGGGCTGGAAGGCTACACCTTC

V gene: TRBV24-1
clone size: -
J gene: TRBJ1-2
D gene: -
CDR3 protein: CATSDPGQPLDF
CDR3 DNA: TGTGCCACCAGTGACCCCGGGCAGCCCCTGGACTTC

V gene: TRBV19
clone size: few
J gene: TRBJ1-5
D gene: -
CDR3 protein: CASHLDSSNQPQHF
CDR3 DNA: TGTGCCAGCCACCTCGACAGTAGCAATCAGCCCCAGCATTTT

V gene: TRBV7-8
clone size: few
J gene: TRBJ2-7
D gene: TRBD2
CDR3 protein: CASSLSTSGVRYEQYF
CDR3 DNA: TGTGCCAGCAGCCTTTCGACTAGCGGAGTAAGATACGAGCAGTACTTC

V gene: TRBV29-1
clone size: -
J gene: TRBJ1-1
D gene: TRBD1
CDR3 protein: CSVGRDREEAFF
CDR3 DNA: TGCAGCGTTGGTAGGGACAGGGAAGAAGCTTTCTTT

V gene: TRBV20-1
clone size: few
J gene: TRBJ2-3
D gene: TRBD2
CDR3 protein: CSASGTSGTGDTQYF
CDR3 DNA: TGCAGTGCTAGTGGGACTAGCGGGACGGGAGATACGCAGTATTTT

V gene: TRBV15
clone size: -
J gene: TRBJ2-3
D gene: -
CDR3 protein: CATSRGSTQGPDTQYF
CDR3 DNA: TGTGCCACCAGCAGAGGCTCGACCCAAGGGCCAGATACGCAGTATTTT

V gene: TRBV20-1
clone size: -
J gene: TRBJ2-7
D gene: -
CDR3 protein: CSAYGAVEIEQYF
CDR3 DNA: TGCAGTGCGTACGGGGCGGTCGAGATAGAGCAGTACTTC

V gene: TRBV12-3/TRBV12-4
clone size: -
J gene: TRBJ2-7
D gene: -
CDR3 protein: CASSSLQNSYEQYF
CDR3 DNA: TGTGCCAGCAGTTCTCTGCAAAACTCCTACGAGCAGTACTTC

V gene: TRBV7-9
clone size: few
J gene: TRBJ1-2
D gene: -
CDR3 protein: CASRGPEGQLGYTF
CDR3 DNA: TGTGCCAGCAGGGGTCCTGAGGGGCAACTAGGCTACACCTTC

V gene: TRBV5-6
clone size: few
J gene: TRBJ2-7
D gene: -
CDR3 protein: CASSSTGSGSTYEQYF
CDR3 DNA: TGTGCCAGCAGCTCGACAGGATCGGGTTCGACCTACGAGCAGTACTTC

V gene: TRBV3-1
clone size: -
J gene: TRBJ2-2
D gene: -
CDR3 protein: CASRGDLTGELFF
CDR3 DNA: TGTGCCAGCAGAGGGGACTTAACCGGGGAGCTGTTTTTT

V gene: TRBV29-1
clone size: -
J gene: TRBJ2-5
D gene: TRBD1
CDR3 protein: CSVDAGGRGETQYF
CDR3 DNA: TGCAGCGTTGATGCAGGGGGCAGAGGAGAGACCCAGTACTTC

V gene: TRBV30
clone size: -
J gene: TRBJ1-4
D gene: -
CDR3 protein: CAWSEGPSWGAVEKLFF
CDR3 DNA: TGTGCCTGGAGCGAGGGGCCGTCCTGGGGTGCAGTCGAAAAACTGTTTTTT

V gene: TRBV27
clone size: -
J gene: TRBJ2-3
D gene: TRBD2
CDR3 protein: CASSLCALAGGTFSTDTQYF
CDR3 DNA: TGTGCCAGCAGTTTATGTGCTCTAGCGGGGGGCACCTTTAGCACAGATACGCAGTATTTT

V gene: TRBV29-1
clone size: -
J gene: TRBJ1-4
D gene: -
CDR3 protein: CSVYRVGFEKLFF
CDR3 DNA: TGCAGCGTTTACAGGGTGGGATTTGAAAAACTGTTTTTT

V gene: TRBV5-1
clone size: few
J gene: TRBJ2-1
D gene: -
CDR3 protein: CASSLVVGGRNEQFF
CDR3 DNA: TGCGCCAGCAGCTTGGTCGTTGGTGGGCGGAATGAGCAGTTCTTC

V gene: TRBV13
clone size: few
J gene: TRBJ2-4
D gene: -
CDR3 protein: CASSLRQGVVAKNIQYF
CDR3 DNA: TGTGCCAGCAGCTTACGGCAAGGCGTAGTAGCCAAAAACATTCAGTACTTC

V gene: TRBV7-6
clone size: -
J gene: TRBJ2-1
D gene: -
CDR3 protein: CASSSPLRTAYNEQFF
CDR3 DNA: TGTGCCAGCAGCTCCCCCCTCCGCACCGCCTACAATGAGCAGTTCTTC

V gene: TRBV7-9
clone size: few
J gene: TRBJ2-1
D gene: -
CDR3 protein: CASSNPQSPDEQFF
CDR3 DNA: TGTGCCAGCAGCAATCCACAGAGTCCAGATGAGCAGTTCTTC

V gene: TRBV4-3
clone size: few
J gene: TRBJ2-3
D gene: -
CDR3 protein: CASSQEVGGLDTQYF
CDR3 DNA: TGCGCCAGCAGCCAAGAGGTGGGGGGGCTTGATACGCAGTATTTT

V gene: TRBV6-1
clone size: many
J gene: TRBJ2-3
D gene: TRBD1
CDR3 protein: CASSDGTGGTDTQYF
CDR3 DNA: TGTGCCAGCAGTGATGGGACAGGGGGCACAGATACGCAGTATTTT

V gene: TRBV5-4
clone size: -
J gene: TRBJ2-5
D gene: -
CDR3 protein: CASSLQLLETQYF
CDR3 DNA: TGTGCCAGCAGTCTGCAGCTTTTAGAGACCCAGTACTTC

V gene: TRBV20-1
clone size: -
J gene: TRBJ2-1
D gene: TRBD1
CDR3 protein: CSAKSRDRNFWNEQFF
CDR3 DNA: TGCAGTGCTAAGAGCCGGGACAGAAACTTTTGGAATGAGCAGTTCTTC